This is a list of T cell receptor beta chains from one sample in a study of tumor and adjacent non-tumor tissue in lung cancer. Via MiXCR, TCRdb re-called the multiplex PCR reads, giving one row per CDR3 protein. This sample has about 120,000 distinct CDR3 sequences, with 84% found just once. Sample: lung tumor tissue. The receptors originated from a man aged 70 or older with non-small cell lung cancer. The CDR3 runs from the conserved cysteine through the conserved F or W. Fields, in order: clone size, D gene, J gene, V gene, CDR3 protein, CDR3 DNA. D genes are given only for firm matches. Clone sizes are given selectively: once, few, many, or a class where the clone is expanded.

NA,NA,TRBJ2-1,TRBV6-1,CASGETQGTREQFF,TGTGCCAGCGGTGAAACACAGGGAACAAGGGAGCAGTTCTTC
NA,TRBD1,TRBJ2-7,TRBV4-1,CASSQEDRGSYEQYF,TGCGCCAGCAGCCAAGAAGACAGGGGCTCCTACGAGCAGTATTTC
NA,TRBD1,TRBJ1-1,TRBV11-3,CASNLKTGWMNTESLF,TGTGCCAGCAACTTAAAGACAGGGTGGATGAACACTGAATCTCTCTTT
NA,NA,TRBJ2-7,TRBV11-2,CASSPPIGTPTYEQCF,TGTGCCAGTAGCCCCCCCATCGGGACACCAACCTACGAGCAGTGCTTC
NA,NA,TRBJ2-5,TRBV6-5,CASSSTGIGFPQGTQYF,TGTGCCAGCAGTTCCACCGGGATAGGGTTCCCACAAGGGACCCAATACTTC
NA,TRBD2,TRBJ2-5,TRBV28,CASSRRVGGIETQYF,TGTGCCAGCAGCCGGAGAGTGGGAGGGATAGAGACCCAGTACTTC
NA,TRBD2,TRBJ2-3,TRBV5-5,CASSYYPGTSGGRTDTQYF,TGTGCCAGCAGCTATTATCCTGGGACTAGCGGGGGCCGCACAGATACGCAGTATTTT
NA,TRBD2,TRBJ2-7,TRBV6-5,CGAGRRLAGSYGQYF,TGTGGCGCCGGAAGGAGACTAGCAGGTTCTTACGGGCAGTACTTC
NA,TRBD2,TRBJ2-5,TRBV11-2,CASCISPGTSGTQCF,TGTGCCAGCTGTATTAGCCCCGGGACTAGCGGGACCCAGTGCTTC
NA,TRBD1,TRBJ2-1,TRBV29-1,CSVRQGYNEHFF,TGTAGCGTCCGACAGGGATACAATGAGCATTTCTTC
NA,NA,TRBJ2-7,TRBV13,CASCSTTRDEQYF,TGTGCCAGCTGCTCAACCACGCGGGACGAACAGTACTTC
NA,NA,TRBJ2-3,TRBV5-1,CASSLGAEDWGDTQYF,TGCGCCAGCAGTTTGGGAGCGGAGGATTGGGGAGATACGCAGTATTTT
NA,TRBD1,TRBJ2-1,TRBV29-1,CSVRQGYKEQFF,TGCAGCGTTCGACAGGGGTATAAAGAGCAGTTTTTC
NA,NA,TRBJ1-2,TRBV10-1,CASSESRGPPYGYTF,TGCGCAAGCAGTGAGTCGAGAGGCCCACCCTATGGCTACACCTTC
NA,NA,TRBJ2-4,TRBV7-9,CASSLASIWGAKNIRYF,TGTGCCAGTAGCTTAGCCTCCATTTGGGGAGCCAAAAACATTCGGTACTTC
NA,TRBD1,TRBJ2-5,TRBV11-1,CTSTRTGGAETQYF,TGTACCAGCACGAGGACAGGGGGCGCGGAGACCCAGTATTTC
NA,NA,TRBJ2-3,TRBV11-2,CASSIGIGADTQYF,TGTGCCAGTAGCATAGGAATCGGGGCAGATACGCAGTATTTT
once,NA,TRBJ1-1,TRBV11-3,CVNNSFRDTEAFF,TGTGTCAACAACTCATTTCGGGACACTGAAGCTTTCTTT
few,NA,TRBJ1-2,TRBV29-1,CSVQTPTSNYGCIF,TGCAGCGTTCAAACCCCGACAAGCAACTATGGCTGCATCTTC
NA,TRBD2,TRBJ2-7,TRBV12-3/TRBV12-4,CASSIWGGGEVGSYEQYF,TGTGCCAGCAGTATTTGGGGGGGGGGGGAGGTCGGGTCCTATGAGCAGTACTTC
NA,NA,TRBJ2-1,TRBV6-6,CASSYSTGADNGLFF,TGTGCCAGCAGTTACTCGACGGGCGCAGACAATGGTCTGTTCTTC
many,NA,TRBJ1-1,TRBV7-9,CASSLSGAPGAFF,TGTGCCAGCAGCTTATCTGGGGCCCCGGGGGCTTTCTTT
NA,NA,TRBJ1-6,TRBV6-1,CASRGETNSPLHF,TGTGCCAGCCGTGGAGAGACGAATTCACCCCTCCACTTT
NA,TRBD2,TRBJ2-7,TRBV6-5,CASSYFTGTSAREQYF,TGTGCCAGTAGTTACTTTACCGGGACTAGCGCTCGCGAGCAGTACTTC
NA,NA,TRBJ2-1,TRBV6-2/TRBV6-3,CASNSRARNEQFF,TGTGCCAGCAATTCGAGGGCACGCAATGAGCAGTTCTTC
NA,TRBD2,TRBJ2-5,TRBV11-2,CVSSPRTSGVEETQYF,TGTGTCAGCAGCCCCCGTACTAGCGGGGTGGAGGAGACCCAGTACTTC
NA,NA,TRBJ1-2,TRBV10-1,CASSGPTGQPYDYTF,TGCGCCAGCAGTGGGCCGACAGGCCAACCCTATGACTACACCTTC
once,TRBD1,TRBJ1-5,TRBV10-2,CASSGTGANQPQLF,TGCGCCAGTAGCGGGACAGGGGCCAATCAGCCCCAGCTTTTT
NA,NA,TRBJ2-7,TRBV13,CASSSTMGDELYF,TGTGCCAGCAGCTCAACCATGGGGGATGAGCTGTACTTC
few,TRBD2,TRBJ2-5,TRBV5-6,CASSWLGREETQYF,TGTGCCAGCAGCTGGTTGGGGCGGGAGGAGACCCAATACTTC
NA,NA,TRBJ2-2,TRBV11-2,CASSLVTATGELFF,TGTGCCAGCAGCTTAGTGACAGCCACCGGGGAGCTGTTTTTT
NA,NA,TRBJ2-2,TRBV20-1,CNARGGSAGVGTGELFF,TGCAATGCTAGAGGTGGGAGTGCAGGAGTGGGCACAGGGGAGCTGTTTTTT
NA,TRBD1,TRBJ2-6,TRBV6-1,CTSSEGAGANVLTF,TGTACCAGCAGTGAGGGGGCTGGGGCCAATGTCCTGACTTTC
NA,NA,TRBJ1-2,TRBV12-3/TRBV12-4,CASNQWGTYYGYTF,TGTGCCAGCAACCAGTGGGGCACATACTACGGCTACACCTTC
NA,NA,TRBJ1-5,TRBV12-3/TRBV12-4,CASGFSAGNQPQQF,TGTGCCAGCGGTTTCTCGGCAGGCAATCAGCCCCAGCAGTTT
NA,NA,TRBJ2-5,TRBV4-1,CPSSQQWGHETQYF,TGCCCGAGCAGCCAACAGTGGGGGCATGAGACCCAGTACTTT
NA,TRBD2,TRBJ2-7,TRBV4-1,CSSSLRLAGEGDEQYF,TGCTCCAGCAGCCTGAGACTAGCGGGAGAGGGGGACGAGCAGTACTTC
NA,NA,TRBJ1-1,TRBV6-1,CASSIGRINTEAFF,TGTGCCAGCAGTATCGGGCGCATAAACACTGAAGCTTTCTTT
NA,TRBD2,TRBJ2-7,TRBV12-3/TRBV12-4,CASTFRLAATSSYEQYF,TGTGCCAGTACTTTTCGGCTAGCGGCAACGAGCTCCTACGAGCAGTACTTC
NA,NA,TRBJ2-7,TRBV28,CASTTRRAGAYERYF,TGTGCCAGCACTACCCGGCGGGCCGGGGCTTACGAGCGGTACTTC
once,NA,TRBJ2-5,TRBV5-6,CASSLVARETQYF,TGTGCCAGCAGCTTGGTGGCGAGGGAGACCCAGTACTTC
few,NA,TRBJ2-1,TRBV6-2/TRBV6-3,CASSGGGPGINEQFF,TGTGCCAGCAGTGGGGGTGGGCCAGGGATCAATGAACAGTTCTTC
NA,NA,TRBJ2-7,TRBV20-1,CSVYPGDGGEQYF,TGCAGTGTTTACCCAGGGGACGGGGGTGAGCAGTACTTC
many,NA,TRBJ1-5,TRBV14,CASSQGGTLPQHF,TGTGCCAGCAGCCAAGGCGGGACGTTGCCCCAGCATTTT
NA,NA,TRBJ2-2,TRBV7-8,CASSLGTGELYF,TGTGCCAGCAGTTTAGGAACCGGGGAGCTGTATTTT